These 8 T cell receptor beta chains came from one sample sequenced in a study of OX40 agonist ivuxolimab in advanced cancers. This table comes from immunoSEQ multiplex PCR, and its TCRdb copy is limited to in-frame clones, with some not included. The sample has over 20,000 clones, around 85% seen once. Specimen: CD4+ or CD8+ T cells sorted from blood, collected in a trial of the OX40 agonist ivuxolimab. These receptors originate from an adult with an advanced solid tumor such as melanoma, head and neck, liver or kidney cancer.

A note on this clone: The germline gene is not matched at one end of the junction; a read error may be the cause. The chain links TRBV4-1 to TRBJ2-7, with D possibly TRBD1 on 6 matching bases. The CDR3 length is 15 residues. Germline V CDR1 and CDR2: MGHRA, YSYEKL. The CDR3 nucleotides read TGTGCCAGCAGCCAAGATAGGACAGTGTGGGCCGAGCAGTACTTC. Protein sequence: CASSQDRTVWAEQYF.

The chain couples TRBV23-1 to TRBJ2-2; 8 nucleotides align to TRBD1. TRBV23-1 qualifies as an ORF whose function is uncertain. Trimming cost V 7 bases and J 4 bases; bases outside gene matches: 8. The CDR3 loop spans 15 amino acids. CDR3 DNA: TGCGCCAGCATTTTCCGGACAGGGATCACCGGGGAGCTGTTTTTT. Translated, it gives CASIFRTGITGELFF.

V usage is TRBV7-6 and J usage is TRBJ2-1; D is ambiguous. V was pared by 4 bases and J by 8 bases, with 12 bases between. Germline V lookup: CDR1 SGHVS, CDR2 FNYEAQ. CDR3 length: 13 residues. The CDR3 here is CASSSAPGHEQFF. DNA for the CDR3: TGTGCCAGCAGCTCCGCCCCAGGCCATGAGCAGTTCTTC.

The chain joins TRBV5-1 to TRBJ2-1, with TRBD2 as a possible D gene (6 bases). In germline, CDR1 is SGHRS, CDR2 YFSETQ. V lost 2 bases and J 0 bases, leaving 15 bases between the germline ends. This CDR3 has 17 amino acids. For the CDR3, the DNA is TGCGCCAGCAGCTTTTCCTACAGGACTAACTCCTACAATGAGCAGTTCTTC. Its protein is CASSFSYRTNSYNEQFF.

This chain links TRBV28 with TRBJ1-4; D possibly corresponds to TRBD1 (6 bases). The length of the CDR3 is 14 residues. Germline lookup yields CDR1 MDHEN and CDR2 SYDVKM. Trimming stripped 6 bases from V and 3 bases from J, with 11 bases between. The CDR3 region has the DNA TGTGCCAGCAGCCTCAGGGGCCCTAATGAAAAACTGTTTTTT. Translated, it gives CASSLRGPNEKLFF. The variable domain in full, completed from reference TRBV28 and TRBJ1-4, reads DVKVTQSSRYLVKRTGEKVFLECVQDMDHENMFWYRQDPGLGLRLIYFSYDVKMKEKGDIPEGYSVSREKKERFSLILESASTNQTSMYLCASSLRGPNEKLFFGSGTQLSVL.

This CDR3 is CASSPAGGGYEQYF. The CDR3 DNA is TGTGCCAGCAGCCCCGCCGGGGGTGGATACGAGCAGTACTTC. The genes are TRBV7-6 and TRBJ2-7; D might be TRBD2 (6 bases). Trimming removed 5 bases from V and 4 bases from J, with 15 bases in between. The length of the CDR3 is 14 residues. CDR1 is SGHVS, CDR2 FNYEAQ, per germline.

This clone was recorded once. CDR3 DNA sequence: TGTGCCAGCAGCCCTGGGACAGGGTTGTACGAGCAGTACTTC. Translating it yields CASSPGTGLYEQYF. The chain carries TRBV27 and TRBJ2-7; 9 bases match TRBD1. This CDR3 is built from 14 residues. V was pared by 6 bases and J by 4 bases, with 7 bases of the junction left unmatched. Germline V gene data show CDR1 as MNHEY and CDR2 as SMNVEV (reference sequence).

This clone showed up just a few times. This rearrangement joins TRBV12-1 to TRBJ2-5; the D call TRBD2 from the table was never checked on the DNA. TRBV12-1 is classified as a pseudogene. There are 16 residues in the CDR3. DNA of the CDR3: TGTGCCAGCAGCGCCCGTAGCGGGGGGGGCGTTGAGACCCAGTACTTC. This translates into CASSARSGGGVETQYF.